Below, 18 T cell receptor beta chains from the same sample are listed, as sequenced in a study of blood T cell repertoires in COVID-19. Some clones are missing from TCRdb's copy, which holds only in-frame ones; the method was immunoSEQ multiplex PCR. The sample consists of around 190,000 clones, around 86% of them appearing once. The source material was peripheral blood. These receptors were obtained from an older woman with COVID-19, enrolled during active disease.

The chain joins TRBV28 to TRBJ2-7; 7 nucleotides agree with TRBD1. The V gene end was trimmed by 1 base and the J gene end by 3 bases; junction bases not matched to a gene: 6. Germline values: CDR1 MDHEN, CDR2 SYDVKM. CDR3 length: 15 residues. The CDR3 loop is CASSLSTQGFYEQYF. In DNA form, the CDR3 reads TGTGCCAGCAGTTTATCCACACAGGGGTTCTACGAGCAGTACTTC.

The rearrangement uses TRBV7-2 and TRBJ2-1, with TRBD1 as a possible D gene (6 bases). The germline V and J ends were trimmed by 2 bases and 2 bases, with 10 bases remaining between them. The V gene's germline CDR1 is SGHTA and CDR2 FQGNSA. CDR3 size: 15 residues. Written as DNA, the CDR3 is TGTGCCAGCAGCTTAAGACAGGACCCCTACAATGAGCAGTTCTTC. This gives the protein CASSLRQDPYNEQFF.

The chain employs TRBV12-3 or TRBV12-4 and TRBJ1-5; D is undetermined. V shed 5 bases and J shed 6 bases, with 8 bases lying between them. The CDR3 contains 12 residues. The CDR3 DNA follows: TGTGCCAGCAGTGCAGAACCTCAGCCCCAGCATTTT. It yields the protein CASSAEPQPQHF.

The chain is built from TRBV19 and TRBJ2-1; maybe TRBD1 (7 bases). CDR1 and CDR2 (germline): LNHDA, SQIVND (reference sequence). The CDR3 totals 14 residues. Trimming pared 4 bases from V and 7 bases from J, leaving 14 bases between. Written as DNA, the CDR3 is TGTGCCAGTAGTACTGAGACAGGGAGGAATGAGCAGTTCTTC. It is translated as CASSTETGRNEQFF.

The J gene is TRBJ1-5, the V gene TRBV19, with D perhaps TRBD1 (5 bases). The CDR3 loop spans 17 amino acids. The V gene lost 4 bases and the J gene lost 2 bases, with 18 bases spanning the gap. CDR1 and CDR2 from the germline V gene are LNHDA and SQIVND (reference sequence). In DNA, the CDR3 is TGTGCCAGTAGTACTCGAGATGGGGGGTGGGGCAATCAGCCCCAGCATTTT. It yields the protein CASSTRDGGWGNQPQHF.

The chain is built from TRBV6-4 and TRBJ2-6, with D perhaps TRBD1 (6 bases). CDR1 and CDR2 (germline): MRHNA, SNTAGT. Between the trimmed V and J ends, which lost 2 bases and 0 bases, there was a span of 17 bases. The CDR3 spans 19 residues. CDR3 sequence (DNA): TGTGCCAGCAGTGACGGGCAGGGGACCTATACCTCTGGGGCCAACGTCCTGACTTTC. Protein product: CASSDGQGTYTSGANVLTF.

The V call is TRBV7-2, the J call TRBJ2-7; TRBD1 might be the D (6 bases). Germline CDR1 and CDR2: SGHTA and FQGNSA. The CDR3 is 15 residues long. V shed 5 bases and J shed 3 bases, with 17 bases lying between them. CDR3 DNA: TGTGCCAGCAGCATCCGGTCCAGGGGCGGCTACGAGCAGTACTTC. This sequence encodes CASSIRSRGGYEQYF.

The gene calls are TRBV3-1 (or the pseudogene TRBV3-2) and TRBJ1-3, with D tentatively TRBD1 (6 bases). V lost 11 bases and J lost 2, with 22 bases in between. CDR1 is LGHDT and CDR2 is YNNKEL in the germline V gene (reference sequence). This CDR3 spans 16 amino acids. The CDR3 loop is CAALGADLFTGNTIYF. The CDR3 DNA sequence: TGTGCCGCTTTGGGGGCCGACCTCTTCACTGGAAACACCATATATTTT.

CDR3 sequence: CSASFGNQPQHF. CDR3 sequence (DNA): TGCAGTGCTAGTTTCGGGAATCAGCCCCAGCATTTT. V and J are TRBV20-1 and TRBJ1-5; D not certain. Trimming took off 3 bases at V and 4 bases at J, with 7 bases between the two ends. The CDR3 has 12 residues. Germline V gene lookup returns CDR1 DFQATT and CDR2 SNEGSKA (reference sequence).

The gene calls are TRBV7-2 and TRBJ1-2; D might be TRBD1 (6 bases). CDR3 size: 13 residues. Germline V lookup: CDR1 SGHTA, CDR2 FQGNSA. The V gene lost 5 bases and the J gene lost 6 bases, with 13 bases spanning the gap. In DNA form, the CDR3 reads TGTGCCAGCAGCGGATCCCGGACAGATGGCTACACCTTC. This sequence encodes CASSGSRTDGYTF.

The rearrangement links TRBV7-8 to TRBJ2-5, with D uncertain. From germline, CDR1 is SGHVS and CDR2 FQNEAQ. V lost 1 base, J lost 5 bases, and 8 bases lay in between. This CDR3 contains 13 residues. The CDR3 sequence is CASSLVPSETQYF. The CDR3 nucleotides read TGTGCCAGCAGCTTAGTTCCCTCGGAGACCCAGTACTTC.

The chain combines TRBV7-2 with TRBJ2-5; a possible D gene is TRBD2 (6 bases). The CDR3 has 16 amino acids. Germline lookup yields CDR1 SGHTA and CDR2 FQGNSA. Between the trimmed V and J ends, which lost 6 bases and 5 bases, there was a span of 22 bases. CDR3 DNA: TGTGCCAGCAGTTACACCGGGACTGTAGATAGGGAGACCCAGTACTTC. This sequence encodes CASSYTGTVDRETQYF.

V and J are TRBV6-5 and TRBJ1-1, with 8 bases aligning to TRBD1. The germline CDR1 and CDR2 sequences are MNHEY and SVGAGI. The J segment lost 5 bases and the V segment lost 8 bases, leaving 7 bases of the junction unmatched. This CDR3 is built from 13 residues. The CDR3 nucleotides are TGTGCCAGCTCCTTCGGACAGGGAACTGAAGCTTTCTTT. Translated, it gives CASSFGQGTEAFF.

This clone has just one count. CDR3 protein: CASSYLGSREGGLFF. The CDR3 DNA is TGTGCCAGCAGCTACCTGGGGAGTCGTGAAGGAGGACTGTTTTTT. The chain uses TRBV7-9 and TRBJ1-4; D not resolved. Trimming stripped 4 bases from V and 13 bases from J, with 22 bases between. CDR3 length equals 15 residues. Germline values: CDR1 SEHNR, CDR2 FQNEAQ (reference sequence).

The rearrangement uses TRBV27 and TRBJ2-7; the match to TRBD1 covers 9 bases. The germline V gene encodes CDR1 MNHEY and CDR2 SMNVEV (reference sequence). CDR3 length: 15 amino acids. The junction had 6 bases not matched to a gene; V was cut back by 4 bases and J by 2 bases. CDR3 region: CASSSPGQGAYEQYF. CDR3 sequence (DNA): TGTGCCAGCAGTTCTCCGGGACAGGGTGCCTACGAGCAGTACTTC.

The CDR3 sequence is CASSIRAGATYNEQFF. CDR3 coding DNA: TGTGCCAGTAGTATAAGAGCGGGAGCAACCTACAATGAGCAGTTCTTC. The V call is TRBV19, the J call TRBJ2-1; 8 nucleotides line up with TRBD2. There are 16 residues in the CDR3. V was pared by 2 bases and J by 2 bases, with 5 bases of the junction left unmatched. Per germline, CDR1 LNHDA and CDR2 SQIVND (reference sequence).

The chain carries TRBV9 and TRBJ2-1; 11 bases align to TRBD2. The ends lost 4 bases at V and 8 bases at J; junction bases unmatched: 17. Germline assignment: CDR1 SGDLS and CDR2 YYNGEE. The CDR3 totals 18 residues. CDR3: CASSLRDSPGLADDEQFF. The CDR3 nucleotides are TGTGCCAGCAGCCTCCGGGACAGCCCGGGACTAGCGGATGATGAGCAGTTCTTC.

The chain combines TRBV19 with TRBJ2-5; D possibly corresponds to TRBD2 (7 bases). The CDR3 length is 14 residues. Trimming pared 6 bases from V and 5 bases from J, leaving 16 bases between. Germline-derived CDR1 and CDR2 are LNHDA and SQIVND (reference sequence). CDR3 DNA: TGTGCCAGTAGAGCGGGACAAAAAGGGGAGACCCAGTACTTC. Amino acids: CASRAGQKGETQYF. The full variable domain, rest sourced from reference TRBV19 and TRBJ2-5, is DGGITQSPKYLFRKEGQNVTLSCEQNLNHDAMYWYRQDPGQGLRLIYYSQIVNDFQKGDIAEGYSVSREKKESFPLTVTSAQKNPTAFYLCASRAGQKGETQYFGPGTRLLVL.